This T cell receptor (beta chain) comes out of a study of blood T cell repertoires in COVID-19. Unmatched junction bases numbered 16, after V lost 5 bases and J lost 4 bases. Germline CDR1 reads MNHNY; CDR2 reads SVGAGI (reference sequence). CDR3 length: 17 amino acids. The assay was immunoSEQ multiplex PCR, and TCRdb's table has in-frame clones only and misses some. This sample has around 130,000 clones, with about four fifths found just once. Sequencing was carried out using peripheral blood. V gene TRBV6-6 combines with J gene TRBJ2-7; 8 positions agree with TRBD1. The sequence was obtained from a human donor in a cohort sampled during active COVID-19. CDR3 protein: CASSQHGTGPSSYEQYF. The CDR3 DNA reads as TGTGCCAGCAGTCAACACGGGACAGGCCCCAGTTCTTACGAGCAGTACTTC.